What follows is one T cell receptor beta chain and its context. The antigen remains unidentified. This sample is part of a study of shared clonotypes between healthy human individuals. Study outcomes and limitations: It was observed that about 5% of naive CD4 clonotypes were shared across a handful of donors.

V gave up 6 bases and J gave up 4 bases, with 12 bases separating them. CDR1 and CDR2 from the germline V gene are MDHEN and SYDVKM. This CDR3 spans 13 amino acids. It was across several immunoSEQ plates that each subset's genomic DNA was evenly split. Sorted-subset replicate PCRs used about 180 ng DNA, 25,000 to 30,000 T cell genomes. Only in-frame clones appear in the TCRdb table, and some are missing; sequencing was by immunoSEQ multiplex PCR. The repertoire includes about 1.1 million clones, roughly 77% of them detected once, and approximately 0.9% sits in the top ten. The sequenced sample was memory CD4+ T cells from PBMCs. Regarding subset: CD45RA-negative fraction. This chain joins TRBV28 and TRBJ1-2; D is undetermined. The receptor was derived from a man between 18 and 35 years old in good health. Some clones in this sample may be carry-over from other donors' samples. CDR3 in DNA: TGTGCCAGCAGCTCGCGGAGTGTCTATGGCTACACCTTC. It codes for CASSSRSVYGYTF.